This TCR beta chain was profiled in a study of beta chain features in type 1 diabetes. Study-wide context: Patients and healthy donors were similar in age, gender and cell yields. Study conclusions and caveats: Significant though moderate, a shortening of TCRB CDR3s appeared in all four CD4+ subsets of Type 1 diabetes patients. Possibly, sequencing cDNA over-represented cells that had high TCR expression levels.

This clone was seen a handful of times. Its specificity is unknown. Heparinised blood was drawn once per donor, averaging roughly 110 mL. Expressed TCRB transcripts were sequenced because the isolated RNA had all been reverse transcribed beforehand. Profiling relied on immunoSEQ multiplex PCR, and the TCRdb table lists in-frame clones only, not all of them. The repertoire holds around 25,000 clones, with around 65% as singletons. This CDR3 has 13 amino acids. Trimming took 0 bases from V and 8 from J, leaving 10 bases between them. Germline CDR1 reads SEHNR; CDR2 reads FQNEAQ (reference sequence). This rearrangement joins TRBV7-9 to TRBJ1-2; possible D gene TRBD1, 5 bases. The material sequenced was stem cell memory CD4+ T cells from blood. This sequence was found in a woman aged 40 to 50 with type 1 diabetes. CDR3 residues: CASSLATVWGYTF. DNA of the CDR3: TGTGCCAGCAGCTTAGCGACAGTTTGGGGCTACACCTTC.